The clone carrying this T cell receptor beta chain appeared a single time. The sample is drawn from a study of blood T cell repertoires in COVID-19. The wider study: PBMCs, B-cell-depleted T cells, or T cells were the source of the cDNA or gDNA that made up the material.

Using immunoSEQ multiplex PCR, the repertoire was profiled, and TCRdb retains in-frame clones only, with some absent. The sample contains approximately 260,000 clones, more than 75% of which appear only once. The V gene's germline CDR1 is GTSNPN and CDR2 SVGIG (reference sequence). This CDR3 has 14 residues. V gave up 5 bases and J gave up 4 bases; unmatched junction bases: 9. The sample taken for sequencing was PBMCs or T cells enriched from blood (not recorded which). The receptor was derived from a woman between 40 and 55 years old with acute COVID-19. V is TRBV30 and J is TRBJ2-5; 8 nucleotides match TRBD1. The CDR3 nucleotides are TGTGCCTGGGGAACCGGGACAGGAGGAGAGACCCAGTACTTC. Amino acids: CAWGTGTGGETQYF.